One and the same sample provided the 26 T cell receptor beta chains below, sequenced in a study of blood T cell dynamics during melanoma immunotherapy (TCRdb year 2020). The protocol used for the library was the immunoSEQ multiplex PCR assay. TCRdb retrieved this table from immuneACCESS and kept in-frame rearrangements only. Not all clones are present; in checked studies, unresolved V genes account for under half, and no reason is known for the remainder. The sample table shows more than 10,000 clones, and 80% are seen once. The ten largest clones capture under 25% of the sample. The sample's time point label, in plain terms: week 3, after first cycle of checkpoint inhibitor. The material sequenced was blood, taken from a patient treated with checkpoint blockade. Receptors were obtained from a human donor with melanoma.

The CDR3 DNA reads as TGTGCCAGCAGCTTGGCAGGAGCCGACTACGAGCAGTACTTC. Translation: CASSLAGADYEQYF. The chain couples TRBV7-9 to TRBJ2-7; D not certain. The CDR3 contains 14 residues. V dropped 3 bases and J dropped 3 bases, with 12 bases sitting between them. CDR1 and CDR2 from the germline V gene are SEHNR and FQNEAQ (reference sequence).

The J gene is TRBJ1-2, the V gene TRBV6-1, with 10 bases matching TRBD1. This CDR3 contains 15 residues. V dropped 5 bases and J dropped 6; count of bases not matched to a gene: 9. CDR1 is MNHNS, CDR2 SASEGT, per germline. The CDR3 DNA follows: TGTGCCAGCAGTAACCCACCCGGGACAGGGGATGGCTACACCTTC. This codes for CASSNPPGTGDGYTF.

This clone was counted a single time. The V and J genes are TRBV11-2 and TRBJ2-5, with D perhaps assigned TRBD1 or TRBD2 (5 bases each). The CDR3 has 13 residues. In germline, CDR1 is SGHAT, CDR2 FQNNGV. V was clipped by 6 bases and J by 1 base, with 9 bases between them. The CDR3 DNA reads as TGTGCCAGCAGATGGGACGGCCAAGAGACCCAGTACTTC. It yields the protein CASRWDGQETQYF.

The V gene is TRBV25-1, the J gene TRBJ2-5, with 11 bases that match TRBD1. Germline values: CDR1 MGHDK, CDR2 SYGVNS. This CDR3 region has 15 residues. The V gene end was trimmed by 5 bases and the J gene end by 5 bases; junction bases not matched to a gene: 7. The CDR3 loop reads CASSKRTGGRETQYF. In DNA form, the CDR3 reads TGTGCCAGCAGTAAACGGACAGGGGGCCGGGAGACCCAGTACTTC.

The chain is built from TRBV30 and TRBJ1-3; D is undetermined. Germline lookup yields CDR1 GTSNPN and CDR2 SVGIG (reference sequence). This CDR3 contains 14 residues. The V gene lost 2 bases and the J gene lost 0 bases, with 8 bases spanning the gap. The CDR3 loop is CAWSTGLSGNTIYF. The DNA of the CDR3 is TGTGCCTGGAGTACCGGTCTCTCTGGAAACACCATATATTTT.

The genes are TRBV7-2 and TRBJ2-2, with D tentatively TRBD2 (6 bases). Trimming left V 5 bases short and J 0 bases short, with 13 bases between. This CDR3 region has 16 residues. The germline gives CDR1 SGHTA, CDR2 FQGNSA. This CDR3 reads CASSASSASNTGELFF. The CDR3 bases are TGTGCCAGCAGCGCCTCTAGCGCTTCGAACACCGGGGAGCTGTTTTTT. The variable domain in full, with the rest retrieved from reference TRBV7-2 and TRBJ2-2, is GAGVSQSPSNKVTEKGKDVELRCDPISGHTALYWYRQSLGQGLEFLIYFQGNSAPDKSGLPSDRFSAERTGGSVSTLTIQRTQQEDSAVYLCASSASSASNTGELFFGEGSRLTVL.

In this sample, this clone turned up a few times. The gene calls are TRBV7-9 and TRBJ1-2; no definite D call. In germline, CDR1 is SEHNR, CDR2 FQNEAQ (reference sequence). The CDR3 consists of 15 residues. Trimming removed 0 bases at V and 7 bases at J, with 15 bases between. In DNA, the CDR3 is TGTGCCAGCAGCTTAGCTGGCGCGGGTTCCGGTGGCTACACCTTC. Its protein is CASSLAGAGSGGYTF.

This clone was seen a handful of times. The chain is built from TRBV2 and TRBJ1-1; TRBD1 matches at 7 bases. CDR3 size: 13 residues. Trimming at V came to 4 bases and at J to 3 bases, leaving 2 bases not matched to a gene. Per germline, CDR1 SNHLY and CDR2 FYNNEI. DNA for the CDR3: TGTGCCAGCAGTGTACAGGGGTACACTGAAGCTTTCTTT. Translating it yields CASSVQGYTEAFF.

The chain couples TRBV7-8 to TRBJ1-2; the D is unclear. Germline V gene sequence: CDR1 SGHVS, CDR2 FQNEAQ. This CDR3 region has 12 residues. Trimming removed 1 base from V and 6 bases from J, with 6 bases in between. The CDR3 loop is CASSLGADGYTF. The CDR3 DNA sequence: TGTGCCAGCAGCTTAGGTGCGGATGGCTACACCTTC.

This chain links TRBV19 with TRBJ2-3; no firm D call. The CDR3 length is 16 residues. Germline V gene lookup returns CDR1 LNHDA and CDR2 SQIVND (reference sequence). V was trimmed by 5 bases and J by 2 bases, leaving 17 bases between them. The CDR3 sequence is CASSSQPLTVTDTQYF. The CDR3, as DNA: TGTGCCAGTAGTTCTCAACCCCTCACGGTCACAGATACGCAGTATTTT.

The chain combines TRBV11-2 with TRBJ2-5; D is uncertain. The CDR3 is 14 amino acids. The V gene's germline CDR1 is SGHAT and CDR2 FQNNGV. Between the trimmed V and J ends, which lost 6 bases and 4 bases, there was a span of 15 bases. The chain's CDR3 is CASRYKARGETQYF. The CDR3 DNA reads as TGTGCCAGCAGGTATAAGGCCCGAGGAGAGACCCAGTACTTC.

CDR3 loop: CASSYSNEQFF. The CDR3 region has the DNA TGTGCCAGCAGTTATAGCAATGAGCAGTTCTTC. The V gene is TRBV6-6, the J gene TRBJ2-1, with D unclear. CDR3 length: 11 residues. V lost 3 bases, J lost 6 bases, and 3 bases lay in between. Germline CDR1 and CDR2: MNHNY and SVGAGI (reference sequence).

This clone showed up just once. The chain links TRBV11-3 to TRBJ1-3; perhaps TRBD1 as D (5 bases). With 2 bases removed from V and 0 bases from J, the gap between germline ends came to 14 bases. From germline, CDR1 is SGHNT and CDR2 YENEEA. This CDR3 comprises 17 residues. The CDR3 DNA is TGTGCCAGCAGCTTACCCAGGGACGGCGACTCTGGAAACACCATATATTTT. Amino acids: CASSLPRDGDSGNTIYF.

The chain employs TRBV30 and TRBJ1-3; D remains unclear. Germline-derived CDR1 and CDR2 are GTSNPN and SVGIG (reference sequence). This CDR3 spans 14 amino acids. The V gene lost 1 base and the J gene lost 0 bases, with 7 bases spanning the gap. CDR3 residues: CAWSEGNSGNTIYF. The DNA for the CDR3 is TGTGCCTGGAGTGAAGGGAACTCTGGAAACACCATATATTTT.

V gene TRBV7-9 combines with J gene TRBJ1-1, with unresolved D. The CDR3 runs 14 residues. Germline CDR1 reads SEHNR; CDR2 reads FQNEAQ (reference sequence). The ends were cut back, 1 base at V and 0 bases at J, with 6 bases in the middle. The CDR3 DNA follows: TGTGCCAGCAGCTTAGACACGGTGAACACTGAAGCTTTCTTT. Its translation: CASSLDTVNTEAFF.

This chain joins TRBV7-9 and TRBJ1-4; no reliable D call. This CDR3 region has 15 residues. V lost 2 bases, J lost 4 bases, and 11 bases lay in between. Germline values: CDR1 SEHNR, CDR2 FQNEAQ (reference sequence). Written as DNA, the CDR3 is TGTGCCAGCAGCTTATGGTCCCGTGATAATGAAAAACTGTTTTTT. Residues: CASSLWSRDNEKLFF.

V is TRBV14 and J is TRBJ1-1; TRBD1 agrees at 8 bases. V trimming: 5 bases; J trimming: 6 bases; junction bases outside the gene matches: 8. CDR1 SGHDN and CDR2 FVKESK come from the germline V gene. The length of the CDR3 is 14 residues. CDR3 sequence: CASSTRQGFSEAFF. DNA for the CDR3: TGTGCCAGCAGCACCCGACAGGGGTTTTCTGAAGCTTTCTTT.

The gene calls are TRBV18 and TRBJ1-1; 8 positions agree with TRBD1. CDR3 length equals 12 residues. Per the germline V gene, CDR1 is KGHSH and CDR2 is LQKENI. V gave up 5 bases and J gave up 14 bases; unmatched junction bases: 10. Here the CDR3 reads CASSGDRKAGFF. CDR3 DNA: TGTGCCAGCTCAGGGGACAGGAAAGCGGGGTTCTTT.

This clone is a singleton in its sample. The V gene is TRBV5-1, the J gene TRBJ1-6; 11 nucleotides agree with TRBD1. Germline assignment: CDR1 SGHRS and CDR2 YFSETQ. J lost 10 bases, V lost 4 bases, and 7 bases had no gene match. The CDR3 totals 15 residues. CDR3 sequence reads: CASSETGTGGSPLHF. DNA for the CDR3: TGCGCCAGCAGCGAAACCGGGACAGGGGGATCACCCCTCCACTTT.

This clone counts as medium-sized (0.01 to 0.1%). The V call is TRBV5-1, the J call TRBJ2-2; D remains unclear. Germline CDR1 is SGHRS and CDR2 is YFSETQ. V was trimmed by 5 bases and J by 8 bases, leaving 10 bases between them. This CDR3 spans 12 amino acids. CDR3 loop: CASRVVGGELFF. CDR3 sequence (DNA): TGCGCCAGCAGGGTCGTGGGAGGGGAGCTGTTTTTT.

V is TRBV29-1 and J is TRBJ1-2; TRBD1 matches at 9 bases. This CDR3 has 15 amino acids. Trimming removed 6 bases from V and 8 bases from J; junction bases left unmatched: 16. Germline values: CDR1 SQVTM, CDR2 ANQGSEA. Written as DNA, the CDR3 is TGCAGCGTCCTGGTTCGGGACAGGGTGTCGGGAGGCTACACCTTC. Amino acid sequence: CSVLVRDRVSGGYTF. The entire variable domain, with the rest obtained from reference TRBV29-1 and TRBJ1-2, is as follows: SAVISQKPSRDICQRGTSLTIQCQVDSQVTMMFWYRQQPGQSLTLIATANQGSEATYESGFVIDKFPISRPNLTFSTLTVSNMSPEDSSIYLCSVLVRDRVSGGYTFGSGTRLTVV.

V and J are TRBV29-1 and TRBJ2-6; the D is unclear. The CDR3 spans 16 residues. Germline CDR1 and CDR2: SQVTM and ANQGSEA. V dropped 3 bases and J dropped 0 bases, with 12 bases sitting between them. The CDR3 loop reads CSVEADSYSGANVLTF. CDR3 nucleotides: TGCAGCGTTGAGGCAGATTCGTACTCTGGGGCCAACGTCCTGACTTTC.

The gene calls are TRBV4-3 and TRBJ2-1; no clear D. The V and J ends lost 5 bases and 3 bases respectively, with 8 bases between them. The CDR3 extends over 13 amino acids. CDR1 is LGHNA, CDR2 YSLEER, per germline. CDR3 amino acids: CASSTTSYNEQFF. The CDR3 bases are TGCGCCAGCAGCACGACAAGCTACAATGAGCAGTTCTTC.

This chain connects TRBV29-1 to TRBJ2-5, with D possibly being TRBD1 (6 bases). This CDR3 has 13 amino acids. V lost 4 bases and J 1 base, leaving 10 bases between the germline ends. Germline V gives CDR1 SQVTM, CDR2 ANQGSEA. The CDR3 DNA reads TGCAGCGTTGGGTTAGGGGGCCAAGAGACCCAGTACTTC. This encodes CSVGLGGQETQYF. Based on the CDR3 plus reference TRBV29-1 and TRBJ2-5, the full variable domain is SAVISQKPSRDICQRGTSLTIQCQVDSQVTMMFWYRQQPGQSLTLIATANQGSEATYESGFVIDKFPISRPNLTFSTLTVSNMSPEDSSIYLCSVGLGGQETQYFGPGTRLLVL.

This rearrangement joins TRBV5-6 to TRBJ2-5; 11 bases line up with TRBD1. CDR1 SGHDT and CDR2 YYEEEE come from the germline V gene. J gave up 6 bases and V 4 bases, and 11 bases lay outside the gene matches. CDR3 size: 16 residues. This chain's CDR3 is CASSRLDRGLGKTQYF. CDR3 DNA: TGTGCCAGCAGCCGGTTGGACAGGGGGCTAGGAAAGACCCAGTACTTC.

The chain links TRBV18 to TRBJ2-3, with D tentatively TRBD1 (6 bases). Trimming left V 2 bases short and J 6 bases short, with 18 bases between. Germline loops: CDR1 KGHSH, CDR2 LQKENI. The CDR3 length is 16 residues. CDR3 nucleotides: TGTGCCAGCTCACCAAGAAAACAGGGCGTTAAGGATACGCAGTATTTT. Translating it yields CASSPRKQGVKDTQYF.